This is a list of T cell receptor beta chains from one sample in a study of CD8+ T cells in alopecia areata. Measured with immunoSEQ multiplex PCR; TCRdb has only the in-frame clones, and not every one. The sample has around 120,000 clones, 35% to 40% seen once. Material: CD4+ T cells sorted from blood. The receptor source for this set is a human donor with alopecia areata. Each CDR3 is given with its conserved first and last residue. Each record gives: J gene, V gene, clone size, D gene, CDR3 DNA, CDR3 protein. The D gene is left open where the match is weak. For some rows the clone size is stated as once, few or many, or as a class when expanded; others skip it.

j_call: TRBJ2-7
v_call: TRBV11-2
clone_size: .
d_call: .
cdr3_nt: TGTGCCAGCATGAAGGGGAGTAGCTCCTACGAGCAGTACTTC
cdr3_aa: CASMKGSSSYEQYF

j_call: TRBJ2-1
v_call: TRBV5-1
clone_size: few
d_call: TRBD2
cdr3_nt: TGCGCCAGCAGCATGACTAGCGGGGGATACAATGAGCAGTTCTTC
cdr3_aa: CASSMTSGGYNEQFF

j_call: TRBJ2-1
v_call: TRBV2
clone_size: .
d_call: .
cdr3_nt: TGTGCCAGCAGTGAAGGGGACAATGAGCAGTTCTTC
cdr3_aa: CASSEGDNEQFF

j_call: TRBJ2-3
v_call: TRBV5-4
clone_size: .
d_call: .
cdr3_nt: TGTGCCAGCAGCCAGTCCCAGGACCGACCCTCGGATACGCAGTATTTT
cdr3_aa: CASSQSQDRPSDTQYF

j_call: TRBJ1-1
v_call: TRBV29-1
clone_size: .
d_call: TRBD1
cdr3_nt: TGCAGCGTTCGGACAGGACTGAACACTGAAGCTTTCTTT
cdr3_aa: CSVRTGLNTEAFF

j_call: TRBJ2-7
v_call: TRBV27
clone_size: .
d_call: TRBD2
cdr3_nt: TGTGCCAGCAGTTTAAATCCGGCGGGGGGATACTACGAGCAGTACTTC
cdr3_aa: CASSLNPAGGYYEQYF

j_call: TRBJ2-1
v_call: TRBV4-1
clone_size: few
d_call: .
cdr3_nt: TGCGCCAGCAGCCAAGGGGCCGCTAGCAGGCGGGGCAATGAGCAGTTCTTC
cdr3_aa: CASSQGAASRRGNEQFF

j_call: TRBJ2-2
v_call: TRBV27
clone_size: .
d_call: .
cdr3_nt: TGTGCCAGCCGCCCGGCCAGGGGCAGAACCGGGGAGCTGTTTTTT
cdr3_aa: CASRPARGRTGELFF

j_call: TRBJ2-1
v_call: TRBV29-1
clone_size: few
d_call: .
cdr3_nt: TGCAGCGTGGGAGGAAGATCGATGGACAATGAGCAGTTCTTC
cdr3_aa: CSVGGRSMDNEQFF

j_call: TRBJ2-7
v_call: TRBV4-3
clone_size: .
d_call: TRBD2
cdr3_nt: TGCGCCAGCAGCCAAGAAACTACTAGCGGTAGCTCCTACGAGCAGTACTTC
cdr3_aa: CASSQETTSGSSYEQYF

j_call: TRBJ1-1
v_call: TRBV29-1
clone_size: .
d_call: TRBD1
cdr3_nt: TGCAGCGTTGTAACAGGGGGCGGAGGAACTGAAGCTTTCTTT
cdr3_aa: CSVVTGGGGTEAFF

j_call: TRBJ2-5
v_call: TRBV4-1
clone_size: few
d_call: TRBD2
cdr3_nt: TGCGCCAGCAGCCAAGGGCTAGCGGGAGGGTATGAGACCCAGTACTTC
cdr3_aa: CASSQGLAGGYETQYF

j_call: TRBJ2-1
v_call: TRBV7-2
clone_size: once
d_call: .
cdr3_nt: TGTGCCAGCAGCTTAGCGGGGGGGCGTAATGAGCAGTTCTTC
cdr3_aa: CASSLAGGRNEQFF

j_call: TRBJ2-3
v_call: TRBV29-1
clone_size: .
d_call: .
cdr3_nt: TGCAGCGTTGTTACTCCTAGCACAGATACGCAGTATTTT
cdr3_aa: CSVVTPSTDTQYF

j_call: TRBJ2-5
v_call: TRBV29-1
clone_size: .
d_call: .
cdr3_nt: TGCAGCGTGAAGAGGGGTGAGACCCAGTACTTC
cdr3_aa: CSVKRGETQYF

j_call: TRBJ2-7
v_call: TRBV2
clone_size: few
d_call: .
cdr3_nt: TGTGCGGTGGGGGTCTCCTACGAGCAGTACTTC
cdr3_aa: CAVGVSYEQYF

j_call: TRBJ2-5
v_call: TRBV5-1
clone_size: few
d_call: TRBD2
cdr3_nt: TGCGCCAGCAGCCCAGCGGGGGGGCCGGAAGAGACCCAGTACTTC
cdr3_aa: CASSPAGGPEETQYF

j_call: TRBJ2-1
v_call: TRBV30
clone_size: .
d_call: TRBD2
cdr3_nt: TGTGCCGGAAGCGGGGCCTACAATGAGCAGTTCTTC
cdr3_aa: CAGSGAYNEQFF

j_call: TRBJ2-1
v_call: TRBV29-1
clone_size: few
d_call: .
cdr3_nt: TGCAGCGTTGACCAACGGGACCAAGGCGGCAATGAGCAGTTCTTC
cdr3_aa: CSVDQRDQGGNEQFF

j_call: TRBJ2-5
v_call: TRBV15
clone_size: few
d_call: .
cdr3_nt: TGTGCCACCAGCAGAGGGCAAGAGACCCAGTACTTC
cdr3_aa: CATSRGQETQYF

j_call: TRBJ2-5
v_call: TRBV14
clone_size: few
d_call: .
cdr3_nt: TGTGCCAGCAGCCAGGGTTTCGGAGAGACCCAGTACTTC
cdr3_aa: CASSQGFGETQYF

j_call: TRBJ2-7
v_call: TRBV4-2
clone_size: .
d_call: .
cdr3_nt: TGTGCCAGCAGCCAAGCCAGGTTCGGGGAGCAGTACTTC
cdr3_aa: CASSQARFGEQYF

j_call: TRBJ2-1
v_call: TRBV6-4
clone_size: large
d_call: .
cdr3_nt: TGTGCCAGCAGTGACTCCCCAGGGAAGCAGTTCTTC
cdr3_aa: CASSDSPGKQFF

j_call: TRBJ2-7
v_call: TRBV4-3
clone_size: .
d_call: .
cdr3_nt: TGCGCCAGCAGCCAGGATTACGGTACGACCGAGCAGTACTTC
cdr3_aa: CASSQDYGTTEQYF

j_call: TRBJ1-1
v_call: TRBV7-8
clone_size: .
d_call: .
cdr3_nt: TGTGCCAGCAGCTTATCATCCTCCGTCCGAACCCAAGCTTTCTTT
cdr3_aa: CASSLSSSVRTQAFF

j_call: TRBJ2-1
v_call: TRBV7-3
clone_size: .
d_call: .
cdr3_nt: TGTGCCAGCAGCCCGGCGGGCGGGGTAGGGTACAATGAGCAGTTCTTC
cdr3_aa: CASSPAGGVGYNEQFF

j_call: TRBJ2-7
v_call: TRBV6-6
clone_size: few
d_call: TRBD1
cdr3_nt: TGTGCCAGCAGCCATGGGACAGGGGTTTTCTACGAGCAGTACTTC
cdr3_aa: CASSHGTGVFYEQYF

j_call: TRBJ2-3
v_call: TRBV9
clone_size: .
d_call: .
cdr3_nt: TGTGCCAGCAACACAGTCAACACAGATACGCAGTATTTT
cdr3_aa: CASNTVNTDTQYF

j_call: TRBJ2-1
v_call: TRBV28
clone_size: few
d_call: TRBD1
cdr3_nt: TGTGCCAGCAGGACAGGGGGCATAAATGAGCAGTTCTTC
cdr3_aa: CASRTGGINEQFF

j_call: TRBJ2-5
v_call: TRBV30
clone_size: .
d_call: .
cdr3_nt: TGTGCCTGGAGTGGACAAGGCCAAGAGACCCAGTACTTC
cdr3_aa: CAWSGQGQETQYF

j_call: TRBJ1-2
v_call: TRBV29-1
clone_size: few
d_call: .
cdr3_nt: TGCAGCGTGGGAGTTAACTATGGCTACACCTTC
cdr3_aa: CSVGVNYGYTF

j_call: TRBJ1-6
v_call: TRBV6-5
clone_size: .
d_call: .
cdr3_nt: TGTGCCATCAGTGAGTCGATTGACTCACCCCTCCACTTT
cdr3_aa: CAISESIDSPLHF

j_call: TRBJ1-2
v_call: TRBV30
clone_size: .
d_call: .
cdr3_nt: TGTGCCTGGAGTGCGTTCCAAACCATTTATGGCTACACCTTC
cdr3_aa: CAWSAFQTIYGYTF

j_call: TRBJ1-1
v_call: TRBV29-1
clone_size: .
d_call: .
cdr3_nt: TGCAGCGTTTCCGAGGGAATGAACACTGAAGCTTTCTTT
cdr3_aa: CSVSEGMNTEAFF

j_call: TRBJ1-2
v_call: TRBV6-5
clone_size: .
d_call: TRBD1
cdr3_nt: TGTGCCAGCGCCTGGACAGGGATAATTTATGGCTACACCTTC
cdr3_aa: CASAWTGIIYGYTF

j_call: TRBJ2-3
v_call: TRBV7-9
clone_size: .
d_call: TRBD2
cdr3_nt: TGTGCCAGCAGCTCACAACCGTGGACTAGCGACGATACGCAGTATTTT
cdr3_aa: CASSSQPWTSDDTQYF

j_call: TRBJ2-5
v_call: TRBV23-1
clone_size: few
d_call: TRBD2
cdr3_nt: TGCGCCAGCAGTCAATCGTCCGGGAGGGAGACCCAGTACTTC
cdr3_aa: CASSQSSGRETQYF

j_call: TRBJ1-2
v_call: TRBV4-3
clone_size: .
d_call: .
cdr3_nt: TGCGCCAGCAGCCAAGACAGTTATGGCTACACCTTC
cdr3_aa: CASSQDSYGYTF

j_call: TRBJ2-7
v_call: TRBV28
clone_size: .
d_call: TRBD2
cdr3_nt: TGTGCCAGCATGGGGGGGATAAGCTCCTACGAGCAGTACTTC
cdr3_aa: CASMGGISSYEQYF